The clone carrying this T cell receptor beta chain was detected many times. This entry belongs to a study of T cells after yellow fever vaccination. The study made its TCR cDNA through 5'RACE template switching. That step introduced a universal primer site along with UMIs. TCRdb processed the 5' RACE reads anew with MiXCR; each CDR3 protein has one entry. The sample carries more than 110,000 distinct CDR3 sequences, approximately 6.6% recorded once. The CDR3 contains 20 residues. J lost 0 bases, V lost 1 base, and 14 bases had no gene match. The germline CDR1 and CDR2 sequences are LGHNA and YNFKEQ. Sequenced material: CD4+ T cells sorted from PBMCs, taken 10 days after the yellow fever booster vaccination. The source is a man aged 25-45 years who received the YFV17D yellow fever vaccine. The chain joins TRBV4-2 to TRBJ2-4; 8 bases line up with TRBD2. CDR3 in DNA: TGTGCCAGCAGCCAAGGAACTGGGTCTAGCGGGTTGCTAGCCAAAAACATTCAGTACTTC. It codes for CASSQGTGSSGLLAKNIQYF.